This TCR beta chain was profiled in a study of shared clonotypes between healthy human individuals. Study-wide findings and caveats: Relative to memory subsets, naive subsets generally showed larger estimated richness.

Sequencing was performed with immunoSEQ multiplex PCR; in TCRdb, only in-frame clones are kept and a portion is missing. The table includes about 92,000 clones, approximately 63% detected once. Free of recent acute infections or vaccinations, the donors were healthy HIV-negative adults. Germline lookup yields CDR1 MDHEN and CDR2 SYDVKM. CDR3 length: 16 residues. V lost 6 bases to trimming and J lost 7 bases; unmatched junction nucleotides: 14. A remark on this clone: Its antigen is unidentified.

This sequence originates from a man aged 25 to 45 in good health. The J gene is TRBJ2-3, the V gene TRBV28; 9 nucleotides align to TRBD1. The sample consisted of memory CD8+ T cells sorted from blood. The subset was: CD45RO+ cells pooled with CCR7-negative TemRA cells. Here the CDR3 DNA reads TGTGCCAGCAGCACCACAGGGGGCTGGTACACGTATACGCAGTATTTT. It is translated as CASSTTGGWYTYTQYF.